This T cell receptor beta chain was obtained from a study of metastatic and nonmetastatic thyroid tumors. Study background: Both malignant and benign thyroid patients supplied peripheral blood and tumor or nodule tissue samples, across which the repertoires of these patients were then compared.

All patients were untreated before thyroid surgery. TCRdb reprocessed the PCR reads via MiXCR. The repertoire holds 5,000 or so clones, 20% to 25% seen once, with approximately 15% in the top ten. The clonotype was recovered from a female donor with papillary thyroid cancer or a benign thyroid nodule (not recorded which). Some clones in this sample may be carry-over from other donors' samples. The sequenced material came from adjacent normal tissue.

The DNA for the CDR3 is TGTGCCAGCAGCCAAGATGGGGGCGGGAGGAGGACCGGGGAGCTGTTTTTT. Amino acid sequence: CASSQDGGGRRTGELFF. This chain links TRBV3-1 with TRBJ2-2, with 8 bases that match TRBD2. Germline CDR1 is LGHDT and CDR2 is YNNKEL (reference sequence). The CDR3 totals 17 residues. V was clipped by 0 bases and J by 5 bases; unmatched bases: 8.